Included here is one T cell receptor (beta chain) sequence, with context. Its antigen is unknown. V was clipped by 5 bases and J by 5 bases; unmatched bases: 11. This CDR3 has 16 residues. Germline CDR1 and CDR2: SEHNR and FQNEAQ (reference sequence). The record originates from a study of shared clonotypes between healthy human individuals. Whole-study context: Each donor had three CD4 naive, three CD4 memory, two CD8 naive and one CD8 memory plate.

Whole-study findings and limits: It was the non-shared clonotypes that had lower generation probabilities than clonotypes shared by all four donors.

The DNA input per sorted-subset replicate PCR was 200 to 250 ng, corresponding to 30,000 or so T cell genomes. This table comes from immunoSEQ multiplex PCR, and its TCRdb copy is limited to in-frame clones, with some not included. The sample has hundreds of thousands of clones, about 95% seen once. As defined, naive CD8 cells were CD45RO-negative and positively selected for CCR7, with terminally differentiated effector memory CD45RA+ cells excluded. The TCR originated in a woman between 25 and 40 years old in good health. This sequence joins TRBV7-9 and TRBJ2-3, with 9 nucleotides matching TRBD2. Sequences were obtained from naive CD8+ T cells sorted from blood. The chain's CDR3 is CASSLRSGRGIDTQYF. The CDR3 region has the DNA TGTGCCAGCAGCCTCCGTAGCGGGAGAGGTATAGATACGCAGTATTTT. The full variable domain, its missing parts supplied by reference TRBV7-9 and TRBJ2-3, is DTGVSQNPRHKITKRGQNVTFRCDPISEHNRLYWYRQTLGQGPEFLTYFQNEAQLEKSRLLSDRFSAERPKGSFSTLEIQRTEQGDSAMYLCASSLRSGRGIDTQYFGPGTRLTVL.